Included here is one T cell receptor beta chain sequence, with context. This receptor's antigen is unknown. Per-base qualities were not stored, and no clone one base away is much larger. In light of the paper, this sample's time point label describes: pre-transplant. Unstimulated PBMCs, after thawing, were stained for CD3, CD4 and CD8 and then FACS-sorted into CD3+CD4+ and CD3+CD8+ populations. All 8 studied subjects were randomized to withdrawal of immunosuppression. The Qiagen DNeasy Blood and Tissue Kit was used for isolation of genomic DNA. The data were obtained in a study of T cell clones after liver transplantation (dated by TCRdb to 2018 to 2020). Looking at the study overall: The samples were obtained from ITN030ST, a randomized trial that attempted immunosuppression withdrawal within 2 years after liver transplantation. Subjects received no induction therapy and standard immunosuppression until randomization at 12-24 months post-transplant. Of the 8 liver transplant recipients making up the studied cohort, 3 were classified as tolerant and 5 as non-tolerant. After a pre-transplant mixed lymphocyte reaction, TCRbeta sequencing was used to pinpoint donor-reactive T cell clones, which were subsequently tracked in post-transplant blood. Tolerance was defined as complete withdrawal of immunosuppression for at least one year without a rise in liver enzymes beyond twice the upper limit of normal. Three of the eight recipients were HCV-positive; the others were transplanted for non-autoimmune, non-viral indications. Blood samples were collected pre-transplant, pre-randomization before withdrawal, and post-randomization after either complete withdrawal or failed withdrawal. Third party-reactive TCRbeta sequences from pre-transplant MLRs were also identified as an antigen-independent comparator for donor-reactive sequences.

What the research found in general, with its limitations: Low numbers of available donor cells limited the measurable donor-reactive repertoire in a couple of subjects. The conclusions were considered preliminary, being limited by small, heterogeneous patient numbers and non-standardized post-transplant time points. After accounting for repertoire turnover, donor-reactive detection was significantly reduced in 7 of 8 subjects for CD4 and 8 of 8 for CD8. Circulating donor-reactive CD4 TCRbeta sequences fell significantly post-transplant in 5 of 8 subjects, irrespective of tolerance or HCV status. Because allograft tissue specimens were not available, migration of donor-reactive T cells into the graft, rather than deletion, may have occurred. Donor-reactive sequences decreased more than third party-reactive sequences, which suggests partial antigen-specific deletion that was not related to withdrawal success.

Frozen genomic DNA underwent high-throughput TCRbeta CDR3 sequencing by immunoSEQ, including PCR amplification, mapping, bias correction and internal controls. On the authors' methods: Only productive rearrangements were retained, with each unique TCRbeta sequence defined by its CDR3 nucleotide sequence together with its V and J gene. A sequence counted as donor-reactive only if the sequence showed at least 5-fold expansion in CFSE-low cells compared with unstimulated pre-transplant cells and had a frequency of at least 0.01%. Per-subject minimum frequency thresholds, based on the lowest-template unstimulated sample, ensured at least 90% detection power. Jensen-Shannon divergence between the top 1000 TCRbeta sequences post- versus pre-transplant served as the measure of repertoire turnover. Two-sided Fisher's exact tests were used to test for changes in the detection of donor-reactive sequences. The immuneACCESS repertoire file appears here via TCRdb, limited to in-frame rearrangements. These files lack a portion of the clones; in checked studies, under half of the deficit traces to unresolved V genes, and the cause of the others is not known. D and trimming were read from the DNA, whereas the V and J calls and clone size are those reported in that table. In all, the sample holds about 18,000 clones, and 88% of those were seen once. The biggest ten clones account for around 13% of the sample.

The sequence came from a human donor who received a liver transplant. The sample was CD8+ T cells from blood, taken before liver transplant.

The nucleotide sequence reads TGTGCCAGCAGGCATTATGGGGGGGCAAATGGCTACACCTTC. Translated, it reads CASRHYGGANGYTF. This sequence uses TRBV5-4 and TRBJ1-2; TRBD1 is possibly the D segment (6 matching bases). CDR1 is given as SGHNT and CDR2 as YYREEE, both from the germline V gene (reference sequence). From the cysteine through the phenylalanine, the CDR3 covers 14 amino acids. Just CDR3 DNA is preserved here, 42 bases in frame from base 1. V is reduced by 5 bases and J by 6 bases, leaving a spacing of 17 bases between them.